Listed here are 18 T cell receptor beta chains from one sample, sequenced in a study of T cells expressing NK-cell markers (dated by TCRdb to 2020 to 2021). The method was 5' RACE. The sequencer was an Illumina HiSeq 2000. After TCRdb reprocessed the reads, each CDR3 protein sequence was kept as one row, without DNA. This sample's table contains about 150,000 distinct CDR3 sequences. More than 35% of the sample is in the top ten clones. The specimen was blood T cells: a sorted CD56 or NKG2C T cell subset, CD4+ or CD8+ T cells, or bulk PBMC T cells (not recorded which). These receptors originate from a woman aged 50 to 65 in good health. Donor details come from another sample of the same person, matched by shared clones.

The genes are TRBV7-9 and TRBJ1-1. This CDR3 is 16 amino acids long. The V gene's germline CDR1 is SEHNR and CDR2 FQNEAQ (reference sequence). CDR3: CASSVPGLPMNTEAFF.

This chain joins TRBV10-3 and TRBJ1-1; the TCRdb D gene call, TRBD1, has no DNA to confirm it. The germline V gene has CDR1 ENHRY and CDR2 SYGVKD. CDR3 length equals 15 residues. The CDR3 loop reads CAISDPGQKNTEAFF.

This chain joins TRBV4-1 and TRBJ2-7; TCRdb's D gene call, TRBD2, goes unchecked for lack of DNA. Looked up from germline, CDR1 is MGHRA and CDR2 is YSYEKL. This CDR3 region has 13 residues. The CDR3 loop is CASSPGLHYEQYF.

The CDR3 sequence: CASSSPRALAGFTDTQYF. This sequence joins TRBV7-9 and TRBJ2-3; TCRdb proposes TRBD2, but this gene call is untestable without DNA. This CDR3 comprises 18 residues. CDR1 and CDR2 (germline): SEHNR, FQNEAQ (reference sequence). Full variable domain (outside the CDR3, taken from reference TRBV7-9 and TRBJ2-3): DTGVSQNPRHKITKRGQNVTFRCDPISEHNRLYWYRQTLGQGPEFLTYFQNEAQLEKSRLLSDRFSAERPKGSFSTLEIQRTEQGDSAMYLCASSSPRALAGFTDTQYFGPGTRLTVL.

V gene TRBV24-1 combines with J gene TRBJ2-5; TCRdb calls TRBD1, which cannot be checked without DNA. The CDR3 consists of 14 residues. Germline CDR1 is KGHDR and CDR2 is SFDVKD. This CDR3 is CATSDWGPGETQYF.

The chain has TRBV29-1 and TRBJ2-1; checking the TCRdb D call of TRBD2 is not possible without DNA. The CDR3 spans 16 residues. Germline V gives CDR1 SQVTM, CDR2 ANQGSEA. This CDR3 reads CSAPAPGLAGKSEQFF.

The CDR3 here is CASMTTTGELFF. The chain recombines TRBV6-5 with TRBJ2-2; TCRdb's D gene call, TRBD2, goes unchecked for lack of DNA. From germline, CDR1 is MNHEY and CDR2 SVGAGI. This CDR3 is 12 amino acids long.

This chain joins TRBV20-1 and TRBJ2-5; TCRdb reports TRBD2, a call that lacks DNA to check it against. The CDR3 consists of 15 residues. Germline loops: CDR1 DFQATT, CDR2 SNEGSKA (reference sequence). CDR3 protein: CSARDRLAGPETQYF.

This chain uses TRBV5-1 with TRBJ2-7; TCRdb gives TRBD1 as the D gene, but with no DNA this cannot be confirmed. Germline V CDR1 and CDR2: SGHRS, YFSETQ. The length of the CDR3 is 15 residues. CDR3 in amino acids: CASSLDWGQGYEQYF.

The rearrangement uses TRBV14 and TRBJ2-1; the TCRdb call, TRBD2, lacks DNA for checking. CDR3 length: 14 amino acids. Germline CDR1 SGHDN, CDR2 FVKESK. The CDR3 protein is CASSVGLAGADLFF.

This chain joins TRBV10-2 and TRBJ2-3; the D gene TCRdb calls, TRBD1, cannot be checked with no DNA. The V gene's germline CDR1 is WSHSY and CDR2 SAAADI. The CDR3 has 16 residues. CDR3 region: CASSDASARGADTQYF.

V usage is TRBV9 and J usage is TRBJ2-7; the TCRdb call, TRBD1, lacks DNA for checking. CDR1 and CDR2 from the germline V gene are SGDLS and YYNGEE. The CDR3 contains 14 residues. The CDR3 region is CASSPWGEDYEQYF.

V gene TRBV7-9 combines with J gene TRBJ2-7; lacking DNA, the TRBD2 call made by TCRdb goes unchecked. Germline assignment: CDR1 SEHNR and CDR2 FQNEAQ (reference sequence). CDR3 size: 14 residues. CDR3 protein: CASSLEEGGWEQYF.

This CDR3 is CASSLGSPGNEQFF. The gene calls are TRBV7-6 and TRBJ2-1; no DNA is available, so the TRBD1 call from TCRdb remains unchecked. The CDR3 is 14 amino acids. Germline-derived CDR1 and CDR2 are SGHVS and FNYEAQ.

The rearrangement links TRBV9 to TRBJ2-3. Germline CDR1 reads SGDLS; CDR2 reads YYNGEE. This CDR3 region has 14 residues. CDR3 sequence: CASSEGPNTDTQYF.

The chain carries TRBV5-1 and TRBJ1-2; TCRdb lists TRBD1, though no DNA is available to test this call. CDR1 is SGHRS, CDR2 YFSETQ, per germline. The CDR3 extends over 15 amino acids. The CDR3 spells CASSPGRPTLYGYTF.

The V and J genes are TRBV19 and TRBJ1-2. Germline values: CDR1 LNHDA, CDR2 SQIVND (reference sequence). This CDR3 spans 14 amino acids. The CDR3 is CASSMGSTRYGYTF. Combining the CDR3 with reference TRBV19 and TRBJ1-2 gives the whole variable domain DGGITQSPKYLFRKEGQNVTLSCEQNLNHDAMYWYRQDPGQGLRLIYYSQIVNDFQKGDIAEGYSVSREKKESFPLTVTSAQKNPTAFYLCASSMGSTRYGYTFGSGTRLTVV.

V and J are TRBV27 and TRBJ2-2. CDR3 size: 13 residues. Germline V CDR1 and CDR2: MNHEY, SMNVEV (reference sequence). CDR3 sequence: CATHSENTGELFF.